A single sample is the source of the 32 T cell receptor beta chains below, sequenced in a study of neurological immune-mediated disorders. The time point is: longitudinal time-point 1 (baseline). In TCRdb, the 5' RACE reads were re-called with MiXCR into one record per CDR3 protein. The data show fewer than 90,000 distinct CDR3 sequences, with approximately 10% seen just once and 9.5% to 10% held by the top ten. The material sequenced was PBMCs. The receptor source for this set is a man between 25 and 39 years old in good health.

Many counts were recorded for this clonotype. The genes are TRBV20-1 and TRBJ2-3; D is perhaps TRBD2 (6 bases). Between the trimmed V and J ends, which lost 5 bases and 5 bases, there was a span of 14 bases. CDR3 length: 13 residues. From germline, CDR1 is DFQATT and CDR2 SNEGSKA (reference sequence). CDR3 sequence: CSAWDSVGDTQYF. The CDR3 coding sequence is TGCAGTGCTTGGGACTCCGTAGGAGATACGCAGTATTTT.

This clonotype appeared many times. The chain links TRBV20-1 to TRBJ2-7; D tentatively fits TRBD1 or TRBD2 (5 bases each). V was cut by 5 bases and J by 1 base, with 9 bases left in between. The V gene's germline CDR1 is DFQATT and CDR2 SNEGSKA (reference sequence). This CDR3 comprises 12 residues. The CDR3: CSAPGSSYEQYF. CDR3 nucleotide sequence: TGCAGTGCTCCAGGGAGTTCCTACGAGCAGTACTTC.

This clonotype was seen repeatedly, ten times or more. V is TRBV6-6 and J is TRBJ1-5; unclear D gene. The V and J ends lost 0 bases and 4 bases respectively, with 4 bases between them. The CDR3 sequence is 13 residues long. Germline CDR1 reads MNHNY; CDR2 reads SVGAGI (reference sequence). In nucleotides, the CDR3 is TGTGCCAGCAGTTACTCCACGAATCAGCCCCAGCATTTT. Amino acid sequence: CASSYSTNQPQHF.

This clonotype was counted many times. The V call is TRBV24-1, the J call TRBJ2-3, with TRBD2 identical over 14 bases. This CDR3 has 17 residues. CDR1 and CDR2 (germline): KGHDR, SFDVKD. Unmatched junction bases numbered 5, after V lost 3 bases and J lost 4 bases. The CDR3 region has the DNA TGTGCCACCAGTGATCCCTTGGGACTAGCGGGAGCAGATACGCAGTATTTT. Its protein product is CATSDPLGLAGADTQYF.

Many counts were recorded for this clonotype. The chain is built from TRBV7-2 and TRBJ1-1; D remains unclear. The CDR3 sequence is 16 residues long. Germline CDR1 and CDR2: SGHTA and FQGNSA. The ends were cut back, 1 base at V and 5 bases at J, with 17 bases in the middle. The CDR3 is CASSLDNQKGRTEAFF. CDR3 coding DNA: TGTGCCAGCAGCTTAGATAACCAAAAGGGTAGAACTGAAGCTTTCTTT.

This clonotype was found many times. V is TRBV3-1 and J is TRBJ1-1, with a weak D call TRBD1 (6 bases). V lost 8 bases to trimming and J lost 2 bases, with 15 bases between them. The CDR3 covers 14 residues. CDR1 and CDR2 (germline): LGHDT, YNNKEL (reference sequence). The CDR3 nucleotides read TGTGCCAGCGGAAAAGGGGGACAAAACACTGAAGCTTTCTTT. Translation gives CASGKGGQNTEAFF.

This sequence joins TRBV10-3 and TRBJ2-5, with TRBD1 as a possible D gene (6 bases). Germline V CDR1 and CDR2: ENHRY, SYGVKD. The CDR3 extends over 14 amino acids. Trimming took off 4 bases at V and 4 bases at J, with 13 bases between the two ends. In DNA form, the CDR3 reads TGTGCCATCAGTGTACAACAGGGAATAGAGACCCAGTACTTC. Residues: CAISVQQGIETQYF.

This clonotype was counted many times. The J gene is TRBJ2-5, the V gene TRBV5-1; 7 bases map to TRBD1. The V gene end was trimmed by 4 bases and the J gene end by 4 bases; junction bases not matched to a gene: 13. The CDR3 has 16 amino acids. CDR1 and CDR2 from the germline V gene are SGHRS and YFSETQ. As DNA, the CDR3 is TGCGCCAGCAGCCCCCCGGTTTGGGACAGTCGAGAGACCCAGTACTTC. Its protein is CASSPPVWDSRETQYF.

This clonotype was observed at least ten times. V is TRBV7-2 and J is TRBJ2-1; possible D gene TRBD2, 6 bases. Trimming removed 1 base from V and 7 bases from J, with 11 bases in between. Germline CDR1 SGHTA, CDR2 FQGNSA. This CDR3 is built from 14 residues. This CDR3 is CASSLGLAFNEQFF. The CDR3 DNA reads TGTGCCAGCAGCTTAGGTCTAGCGTTTAATGAGCAGTTCTTC.

This clonotype has ten or more counts. This chain joins TRBV5-1 and TRBJ1-1; TRBD1 is a possible D gene (5 bases). The CDR3 runs to 13 residues. V lost 4 bases and J lost 8, with 15 bases in between. The germline V gene encodes CDR1 SGHRS and CDR2 YFSETQ. DNA of the CDR3: TGCGCCAGCAGCCGTCGCGAGGCAGGGGAAGCTTTCTTT. Translating gives CASSRREAGEAFF.

This clonotype has ten or more counts. The chain links TRBV7-9 to TRBJ2-2; 8 bases line up with TRBD1. J gave up 1 base and V 5 bases, and 3 bases lay outside the gene matches. Germline V gene data show CDR1 as SEHNR and CDR2 as FQNEAQ (reference sequence). This CDR3 has 15 residues. The DNA for the CDR3 is TGTGCCAGCAGCCCTGGGACAGGGAACACCGGGGAGCTGTTTTTT. It translates to CASSPGTGNTGELFF.

This clonotype was seen repeatedly, ten times or more. The chain uses TRBV29-1 and TRBJ2-2; 7 bases fit TRBD2. CDR3 length: 15 residues. Germline trimming cut 7 bases from V and 0 bases from J; bases unmatched to any gene: 8. Germline assignment: CDR1 SQVTM and CDR2 ANQGSEA. CDR3 protein: CSAAAGVANTGELFF. CDR3 coding DNA: TGCAGCGCTGCGGCGGGGGTGGCGAACACCGGGGAGCTGTTTTTT.

This clonotype was recorded many times. J is TRBJ2-1 and V is TRBV27; 9 bases are shared with TRBD1. The CDR3 sequence is 15 residues long. Germline CDR1 reads MNHEY; CDR2 reads SMNVEV (reference sequence). Unmatched junction bases numbered 10, after V lost 6 bases and J lost 7 bases. The CDR3 region is CASSQTGDRVNEQFF. CDR3 nucleotides: TGTGCCAGCAGCCAGACCGGGGACAGGGTAAATGAGCAGTTCTTC.

This clonotype showed up many times. The CDR3 coding sequence is TGTGCCAGCAGTTTCGGTAGGGGAACTGAAGCTTTCTTT. This gives the protein CASSFGRGTEAFF. This chain connects TRBV28 to TRBJ1-1; D is possibly TRBD1 (5 bases). This CDR3 contains 13 residues. Germline lookup yields CDR1 MDHEN and CDR2 SYDVKM. Trimming pared 3 bases from V and 5 bases from J, leaving 10 bases between.

This clonotype appeared many times. This sequence joins TRBV6-2 or TRBV6-3 and TRBJ2-7, with D possibly being TRBD2 (5 bases). CDR1 MNHEY and CDR2 SVGEGT come from the germline V gene. V lost 1 base to trimming and J lost 2 bases, with 6 bases between them. The CDR3 spans 13 residues. CDR3 amino acids: CASSYLATYEQYF. In DNA, the CDR3 is TGTGCCAGCAGTTACTTAGCGACCTACGAGCAGTACTTC.

This clonotype occurred many times. The chain has TRBV20-1 and TRBJ2-7, with TRBD1 identical over 8 bases. Germline assignment: CDR1 DFQATT and CDR2 SNEGSKA (reference sequence). This CDR3 region has 15 residues. V was clipped by 3 bases and J by 1 base; unmatched bases: 8. The CDR3 sequence: CSARDGTGPSYEQYF. CDR3 in DNA: TGCAGTGCTAGGGATGGGACAGGCCCATCCTACGAGCAGTACTTC.

Ten or more counts support this clonotype. The J gene is TRBJ2-1, the V gene TRBV30, with 7 bases matching TRBD2. Trimming removed 0 bases from V and 2 bases from J; junction bases left unmatched: 7. From germline, CDR1 is GTSNPN and CDR2 SVGIG (reference sequence). This CDR3 comprises 16 residues. The CDR3 DNA follows: TGTGCCTGGAGTGTACTAAAGGCGGGGGCCTACAATGAGCAGTTCTTC. It specifies CAWSVLKAGAYNEQFF.

This clonotype occurred many times. V gene TRBV5-1 combines with J gene TRBJ2-7, with TRBD2 matching 8 bases. CDR1 is SGHRS, CDR2 YFSETQ, per germline. J gave up 7 bases and V 8 bases, and 14 bases lay outside the gene matches. The CDR3 totals 14 residues. The CDR3 sequence: CASTPGLGPREQYF. Written as DNA, the CDR3 is TGCGCCAGTACTCCGGGACTAGGGCCTCGGGAGCAGTACTTC.

This clonotype was seen ten or more times. The J gene is TRBJ1-3, the V gene TRBV7-9; tentative D call: TRBD1 (5 bases). From germline, CDR1 is SEHNR and CDR2 FQNEAQ (reference sequence). The CDR3 sequence is 15 residues long. V gave up 4 bases and J gave up 4 bases, with 14 bases separating them. The CDR3 loop is CASSSRAQPGNTIYF. The CDR3 nucleotides read TGTGCCAGCAGCTCCAGGGCTCAGCCGGGAAACACCATATATTTT.

In its sample, this clonotype was seen many times. The V gene is TRBV2, the J gene TRBJ1-3; D might be TRBD1 (6 bases). CDR1 and CDR2 from the germline V gene are SNHLY and FYNNEI. V was trimmed by 7 bases and J by 0 bases, leaving 10 bases between them. CDR3 length: 14 residues. This CDR3 reads CASTGGTSGNTIYF. Here the CDR3 DNA reads TGTGCCAGCACTGGGGGCACCTCTGGAAACACCATATATTTT.

About this clonotype itself: Since a much larger clone is just one base distant, this may be a read error. This chain uses TRBV12-5 with TRBJ2-1; 9 nucleotides match TRBD2. The CDR3 runs 14 residues. From germline, CDR1 is LGHNT and CDR2 FRNRAP. CDR3 in amino acids: CASGLGIAGDEEFF. CDR3 bases: TGTGCTAGTGGTCTCGGGATAGCGGGAGATGAGGAGTTCTTC.

This clonotype was seen repeatedly, ten times or more. The chain uses TRBV28 and TRBJ1-4; 11 nucleotides match TRBD1. This CDR3 is built from 15 residues. The V gene end was trimmed by 4 bases and the J gene end by 8 bases; junction bases not matched to a gene: 6. In germline, CDR1 is MDHEN, CDR2 SYDVKM. The CDR3 here is CASSSPGTGGEKLFF. As DNA, the CDR3 is TGTGCCAGCAGTTCCCCCGGGACAGGGGGGGAAAAACTGTTTTTT.

This clonotype was observed at least ten times. The chain uses TRBV7-2 and TRBJ1-5; D possibly corresponds to TRBD1 (5 bases). The V and J ends lost 5 bases and 3 bases respectively, with 14 bases between them. Per the germline V gene, CDR1 is SGHTA and CDR2 is FQGNSA. This CDR3 region has 15 residues. As DNA, the CDR3 is TGTGCCAGCAGCCGAGGTGGCAGGGACAATCAGCCCCAGCATTTT. It is translated as CASSRGGRDNQPQHF.

This clonotype was seen at least ten times. The rearrangement uses TRBV5-1 and TRBJ2-1; 12 nucleotides align to TRBD2. The germline CDR1 and CDR2 sequences are SGHRS and YFSETQ. The CDR3 contains 17 residues. Trimming removed 4 bases from V and 5 bases from J; junction bases left unmatched: 10. The CDR3 region has the DNA TGCGCCAGCAGCCCAAGAAACAGACTAGCGGGAGACAATGAGCAGTTCTTC. Translation gives CASSPRNRLAGDNEQFF.

This clonotype was recorded many times. The chain carries TRBV28 and TRBJ1-6, with D unresolved. Per germline, CDR1 MDHEN and CDR2 SYDVKM. This CDR3 has 14 residues. Trimming took off 2 bases at V and 4 bases at J, with 6 bases between the two ends. DNA for the CDR3: TGTGCCAGCAGTTTAGGCGCGTATAATTCACCCCTCCACTTT. Translated: CASSLGAYNSPLHF.

J is TRBJ1-1 and V is TRBV5-8; weak D call: TRBD1 (6 bases). This CDR3 is 14 amino acids long. V shed 4 bases and J shed 5 bases, with 15 bases lying between them. Germline V lookup: CDR1 SGHTS, CDR2 YDEGEE. The CDR3 nucleotides read TGTGCCAGCAGCCTAGGGGGACTTAGAACTGAAGCTTTCTTT. Amino acids: CASSLGGLRTEAFF.

This clonotype has a handful of counts. The rearrangement joins TRBV5-1 to TRBJ2-1; 10 nucleotides agree with TRBD2. Germline CDR1 reads SGHRS; CDR2 reads YFSETQ. This CDR3 is built from 14 residues. V trimming: 0 bases; J trimming: 9 bases; junction bases outside the gene matches: 3. This chain's CDR3 is CASSLVVAGGEQFF. In DNA, the CDR3 is TGCGCCAGCAGCTTGGTGGTAGCGGGAGGTGAGCAGTTCTTC.

This clonotype was seen many times. The chain links TRBV7-8 to TRBJ2-2; D gene uncertain. The CDR3 length is 16 residues. CDR1 is SGHVS and CDR2 is FQNEAQ in the germline V gene. Trimming took off 1 base at V and 7 bases at J, with 16 bases between the two ends. The CDR3 protein is CASSLGQALVVGELFF. In DNA form, the CDR3 reads TGTGCCAGCAGCTTAGGGCAGGCCTTGGTCGTCGGGGAGCTGTTTTTT.

This clonotype was seen a few times. This chain uses TRBV18 with TRBJ2-7; perhaps TRBD1 as D (5 bases). The V gene's germline CDR1 is KGHSH and CDR2 LQKENI. V was pared by 8 bases and J by 2 bases, with 16 bases between. This CDR3 is 14 amino acids long. For the CDR3, the DNA is TGTGCCAGCCTACAGGACCTGACGGCCTACGAGCAGTACTTC. As protein: CASLQDLTAYEQYF.

This clonotype was observed at least ten times. This chain links TRBV7-6 with TRBJ2-5, with 9 positions matching TRBD1. V lost 6 bases and J lost 1; bases outside the gene matches: 6. This CDR3 contains 15 residues. The germline V gene encodes CDR1 SGHVS and CDR2 FNYEAQ. CDR3 in amino acids: CASRRQGVGQETQYF. CDR3 sequence (DNA): TGTGCCAGCAGACGACAGGGGGTGGGCCAAGAGACCCAGTACTTC.

The sample holds many counts of this clonotype. This chain links TRBV5-5 with TRBJ2-3, with 11 bases identical to TRBD1. The V gene end was trimmed by 2 bases and the J gene end by 6 bases; junction bases not matched to a gene: 5. CDR3 length equals 15 residues. Germline V gene lookup returns CDR1 SGHKS and CDR2 YYEKEE (reference sequence). The CDR3 reads CASSFGQGAWDTQYF. CDR3 sequence (DNA): TGTGCCAGCAGCTTTGGACAGGGGGCTTGGGATACGCAGTATTTT.

This clonotype has at least ten counts. The rearrangement links TRBV5-1 to TRBJ2-5; 10 nucleotides agree with TRBD2. The V and J ends lost 0 bases and 1 base, in that order; junction bases with no gene match: 6. Germline assignment: CDR1 SGHRS and CDR2 YFSETQ. The CDR3 covers 17 residues. The CDR3 DNA follows: TGCGCCAGCAGCTTGGCCCTAGCGGGAGTTATCCAAGAGACCCAGTACTTC. It is translated as CASSLALAGVIQETQYF.